These 21 T cell receptor beta chains originate from one sample sequenced in a study of CD8+ T cells in alopecia areata. Treatment here: oral pan-JAK inhibitor, 5-10 mg twice daily. Sequencing relied on a cDNA template that was reverse transcribed from extracted RNA. Clones were sequenced by immunoSEQ multiplex PCR, and TCRdb holds only the in-frame ones, with some missing. The sample yields over 85,000 clones, 70% to 85% seen once. The material sequenced was CD8+ T cells sorted from blood, taken at approximately week 45, from a patient treated with tofacitinib. Every receptor here comes from a human donor with alopecia areata.

This clone was seen more than once but under ten times. The V and J genes are TRBV7-2 and TRBJ1-6; D gene ambiguous. CDR1 SGHTA and CDR2 FQGNSA come from the germline V gene. This CDR3 has 12 amino acids. V was clipped by 7 bases and J by 8 bases, with 9 bases between them. As DNA, the CDR3 is TGTGCCAGCACCAACCCCCATTCACCCCTCCACTTT. Protein product: CASTNPHSPLHF.

The CDR3 here is CASSQDAGGSSYEQYF. For the CDR3, the DNA is TGCGCCAGCAGCCAAGATGCGGGAGGTTCCTCCTACGAGCAGTACTTC. The rearrangement joins TRBV4-3 to TRBJ2-7; 8 bases are a match to TRBD2. CDR3 length: 16 amino acids. Germline CDR1 reads LGHNA; CDR2 reads YSLEER. Germline trimming cut 0 bases from V and 0 bases from J; bases unmatched to any gene: 4.

The rearrangement joins TRBV4-1 to TRBJ2-3, with 9 bases that match TRBD2. V shed 3 bases and J 4 bases; nucleotides not matched to a gene: 11. This CDR3 has 17 amino acids. From germline, CDR1 is MGHRA and CDR2 YSYEKL. The CDR3 nucleotides read TGCGCCAGCAGCCAGACGCCCGGGACTAGCTACTCAGATACGCAGTATTTT. The encoded protein is CASSQTPGTSYSDTQYF.

Only a few counts were recorded for this clone. The chain employs TRBV29-1 and TRBJ1-1; weak D call: TRBD1 (5 bases). Germline V lookup: CDR1 SQVTM, CDR2 ANQGSEA. V was pared by 1 base and J by 4 bases, with 10 bases between. The CDR3 extends over 13 amino acids. The CDR3, as DNA: TGCAGCGTTGAAGGGGGGGTGGCCACTGAAGCTTTCTTT. This sequence encodes CSVEGGVATEAFF.

The rearrangement joins TRBV27 to TRBJ2-1; 8 positions match TRBD1. The germline V gene has CDR1 MNHEY and CDR2 SMNVEV (reference sequence). There are 15 residues in the CDR3. Unmatched junction bases numbered 7, after V lost 4 bases and J lost 5 bases. For the CDR3, the DNA is TGTGCCAGCAGTTCGCCCAGGGGGCCCAACAATGAGCAGTTCTTC. It translates to CASSSPRGPNNEQFF.

The V and J genes are TRBV2 and TRBJ2-2, with D unclear. The V gene lost 0 bases and the J gene lost 4 bases, with 9 bases spanning the gap. The CDR3 spans 15 residues. In germline, CDR1 is SNHLY, CDR2 FYNNEI. In DNA, the CDR3 is TGTGCCAGCAGTGAAGCGGGTCCTGGCACCGGGGAGCTGTTTTTT. It translates to CASSEAGPGTGELFF. The entire variable domain, with the rest obtained from reference TRBV2 and TRBJ2-2, is as follows: EPEVTQTPSHQVTQMGQEVILRCVPISNHLYFYWYRQILGQKVEFLVSFYNNEISEKSEIFDDQFSVERPDGSNFTLKIRSTKLEDSAMYFCASSEAGPGTGELFFGEGSRLTVL.

The gene calls are TRBV27 and TRBJ2-7; D may be TRBD2 (5 bases). This CDR3 has 14 residues. In germline, CDR1 is MNHEY, CDR2 SMNVEV (reference sequence). V was pared by 5 bases and J by 0 bases, with 11 bases between. The CDR3 coding sequence is TGTGCCAGCAGTCTGATGGGGAGCTCCTACGAGCAGTACTTC. This sequence encodes CASSLMGSSYEQYF.

In this sample, this clone turned up a few times. This chain joins TRBV11-2 and TRBJ2-5; 7 bases are a match to TRBD2. The J segment lost 2 bases and the V segment lost 6 bases, leaving 6 bases of the junction unmatched. Germline V gene data show CDR1 as SGHAT and CDR2 as FQNNGV. The CDR3 is 14 amino acids. The CDR3 loop is CASRQLAIQETQYF. The CDR3 region has the DNA TGTGCCAGCAGGCAACTAGCGATACAAGAGACCCAGTACTTC.

The chain combines TRBV6-5 with TRBJ1-5, with a weak D call TRBD1 (5 bases). With 10 bases removed from V and 4 bases from J, the gap between germline ends came to 20 bases. The CDR3 extends over 15 amino acids. Per the germline V gene, CDR1 is MNHEY and CDR2 is SVGAGI. Here the CDR3 reads CATARLRGENQPQHF. The CDR3 DNA reads as TGTGCCACCGCTCGTCTTCGGGGGGAGAATCAGCCCCAGCATTTT.

The chain employs TRBV10-3 and TRBJ2-7; TRBD1 aligns across 9 bases. CDR3 length: 14 residues. J lost 4 bases, V lost 10 bases, and 11 bases had no gene match. Per germline, CDR1 ENHRY and CDR2 SYGVKD. The CDR3 bases are TGTGCCACCACTACCGGGACAGGGTCATACGAGCAGTACTTC. Amino acids: CATTTGTGSYEQYF.

The chain employs TRBV7-2 and TRBJ2-7, with no clear D. The germline CDR1 and CDR2 sequences are SGHTA and FQGNSA. The CDR3 runs to 11 residues. Trimming removed 5 bases from V and 7 bases from J, with 9 bases in between. CDR3 in DNA: TGTGCCAGCAGCCCACGGCAGGAGCAGTACTTC. Protein product: CASSPRQEQYF.

This clone was observed a handful of times. The chain couples TRBV12-5 to TRBJ1-4, with 7 positions matching TRBD1. Germline V gene sequence: CDR1 LGHNT, CDR2 FRNRAP. J lost 7 bases, V lost 1 base, and 0 bases had no gene match. This CDR3 contains 13 residues. Here the CDR3 reads CASGLAGGEKLFF. The CDR3 DNA sequence: TGTGCTAGTGGTTTGGCAGGGGGTGAAAAACTGTTTTTT.

Here the CDR3 reads CASSLASMAYEQYF. CDR3 bases: TGTGCCAGCAGCTTGGCTAGTATGGCCTACGAGCAGTACTTC. J is TRBJ2-7 and V is TRBV11-2, with D unresolved. The germline V and J ends were trimmed by 3 bases and 2 bases, with 11 bases remaining between them. The CDR3 runs 14 residues. From germline, CDR1 is SGHAT and CDR2 FQNNGV. Full variable domain (outside the CDR3, taken from reference TRBV11-2 and TRBJ2-7): EAGVAQSPRYKIIEKRQSVAFWCNPISGHATLYWYQQILGQGPKLLIQFQNNGVVDDSQLPKDRFSAERLKGVDSTLKIQPAKLEDSAVYLCASSLASMAYEQYFGPGTRLTVT.

The chain employs TRBV30 and TRBJ2-1; TRBD2 aligns across 7 bases. Germline V lookup: CDR1 GTSNPN, CDR2 SVGIG (reference sequence). The CDR3 consists of 15 residues. The J segment lost 0 bases and the V segment lost 0 bases, leaving 2 bases of the junction unmatched. DNA for the CDR3: TGTGCCTGGAGTGTACGGACTAGCTCCTACAATGAGCAGTTCTTC. It codes for CAWSVRTSSYNEQFF. Full variable domain (outside the CDR3, taken from reference TRBV30 and TRBJ2-1): SQTIHQWPATLVQPVGSPLSLECTVEGTSNPNLYWYRQAAGRGLQLLFYSVGIGQISSEVPQNLSASRPQDRQFILSSKKLLLSDSGFYLCAWSVRTSSYNEQFFGPGTRLTVL.

This chain joins TRBV6-4 and TRBJ2-3, with TRBD2 identical over 9 bases. Germline CDR1 is MRHNA and CDR2 is SNTAGT. V lost 2 bases and J lost 2; bases outside the gene matches: 2. The CDR3 totals 15 residues. The CDR3 nucleotides are TGTGCCAGCAGTGACGGCGGGGGGGCCACAGATACGCAGTATTTT. Residues: CASSDGGGATDTQYF.

This clone has a single count. J is TRBJ1-1 and V is TRBV10-2, with D hard to call. V lost 4 bases and J 8 bases, leaving 11 bases between the germline ends. Germline V lookup: CDR1 WSHSY, CDR2 SAAADI. The CDR3 has 12 amino acids. The CDR3 here is CASSAGEGEAFF. Written as DNA, the CDR3 is TGCGCCAGCAGTGCGGGAGAGGGAGAAGCTTTCTTT.

This clone was detected only once. The rearrangement uses TRBV13 and TRBJ2-1; TRBD1 matches 9 bases. This CDR3 is built from 15 residues. Unmatched junction bases numbered 9, after V lost 5 bases and J lost 7 bases. Germline V gene lookup returns CDR1 PRHDT and CDR2 FYEKMQ (reference sequence). This chain's CDR3 is CASSTGTGTGNEQFF. The DNA of the CDR3 is TGTGCCAGCAGCACAGGGACAGGGACGGGGAATGAGCAGTTCTTC.

In this sample, this clone is medium-sized (0.01 to 0.1%). CDR3 nucleotides: TGTGCCAGCAGTTTGGACAGGGGATGGGAGCAGTTCTTC. This sequence encodes CASSLDRGWEQFF. J is TRBJ2-1 and V is TRBV27, with TRBD1 identical over 9 bases. Germline loops: CDR1 MNHEY, CDR2 SMNVEV (reference sequence). Trimming removed 3 bases from V and 10 bases from J; junction bases left unmatched: 4. The CDR3 covers 13 residues.

In this sample, this clone turned up a few times. This sequence joins TRBV13 and TRBJ2-6, with 9 bases identical to TRBD1. Germline V gives CDR1 PRHDT, CDR2 FYEKMQ (reference sequence). The V gene end was trimmed by 4 bases and the J gene end by 0 bases; junction bases not matched to a gene: 7. This CDR3 is built from 18 residues. CDR3 nucleotide sequence: TGTGCCAGCAGCTCGGGGACAGGGTTTTACTCTGGGGCCAACGTCCTGACTTTC. Its translation: CASSSGTGFYSGANVLTF.

The chain has TRBV29-1 and TRBJ2-3; D is undetermined. V was trimmed by 7 bases and J by 2 bases, leaving 13 bases between them. Germline CDR1 is SQVTM and CDR2 is ANQGSEA. This CDR3 comprises 13 residues. The DNA for the CDR3 is TGCAGCGCCCTAGAGCGACACACAGATACGCAGTATTTT. Translating gives CSALERHTDTQYF.

This clone appeared a single time. This chain connects TRBV15 to TRBJ2-4; D possibly corresponds to TRBD2 (6 bases). Germline V gene lookup returns CDR1 LNHNV and CDR2 YYDKDF (reference sequence). Trimming shortened V by 1 base and J by 8 bases, and 6 bases separated the two germline ends. CDR3 size: 12 residues. This chain's CDR3 is CATSRGGDIQYF. CDR3 bases: TGTGCCACCAGCAGAGGGGGGGACATTCAGTACTTC.